By sample fraction, the clone carrying this T cell receptor (beta chain) is medium-sized. Germline CDR1 LNHDA, CDR2 SQIVND (reference sequence). The CDR3 length is 14 residues. Deletions cut 8 bases from V and 7 bases from J, with 18 bases between. The entry originates in a study of blood T cell repertoires in COVID-19. The overall study: T cells, B-cell-depleted T cells, or PBMCs supplied cDNA or gDNA.

Sequenced by immunoSEQ multiplex PCR; TCRdb stores in-frame clones only, minus some. The sample yields more than 75,000 clones, roughly 87% seen once. Input material: peripheral blood. The J gene is TRBJ1-5, the V gene TRBV19, with D unresolved. The origin of this receptor is a man aged 50 or older with acute or convalescent COVID-19. The DNA for the CDR3 is TGTGCCAGTTCTCGACTAGAAATACTCCAGCCCCAGCATTTT. It specifies CASSRLEILQPQHF. The variable domain in full, with the rest retrieved from reference TRBV19 and TRBJ1-5, is DGGITQSPKYLFRKEGQNVTLSCEQNLNHDAMYWYRQDPGQGLRLIYYSQIVNDFQKGDIAEGYSVSREKKESFPLTVTSAQKNPTAFYLCASSRLEILQPQHFGDGTRLSIL.